This T cell receptor beta chain was documented in a study of blood T cell repertoires in COVID-19 (dated by TCRdb to 2018 to 2021). About the investigation overall: Collaborator samples came from the United States, Italy and Spain and covered acute and convalescent phases of COVID-19. The material from the prospective study consisted of cDNA or gDNA derived from T cells, B-cell-depleted T cells, or PBMCs. Deeply sampled blood TCRbeta repertoires from subjects exposed to, actively infected with, or recovered from COVID-19 were included in the dataset. The repertoires were released in a freely available public database intended as a resource for research on the immune response to SARS-CoV-2. Samples were obtained from the ongoing ImmuneRACE study (first 160 participants) and from approximately 1,200 subjects provided by 6 global collaborators. A de-identified subject ID, COVID-19 status, age in years and sex were almost always included in the sample metadata. Where available, HLA class I and class II types were obtained from metadata supplied by the sample provider rather than from assay-based typing. Here is what the overall study found, with its caveats: How much clinical and demographic metadata was included differed by source and by participant, and the metadata was provided uncurated.

Trimmed from V: 3 bases; trimmed from J: 4 bases; junction bases lacking a gene match: 1. The CDR3 spans 16 residues, from the cysteine through the phenylalanine. The entry retains the CDR3 DNA only, 48 bases that are in frame from base 1. The germline V gene encodes CDR1 PRHDT and CDR2 FYEKMQ (reference sequence). TCRbeta CDR3 regions were amplified from genomic DNA by means of the immunoSEQ Assay, a bias-controlled multiplex PCR. The paper's processing steps were these. Within the assay, amplification of reference gene primers was used to estimate how many nucleated cells each sample contained. To quantify the absolute abundance of each unique TCRbeta CDR3 rearrangement, sequence reads were collapsed and filtered. For each sample, productive Simpson clonality was calculated as the square root of Simpson's diversity index over productive rearrangements. Sourced from immuneACCESS, this table was stored by TCRdb with only in-frame sequences that have V and J called. A share of the clones is absent; for the studies checked, an unresolved V gene accounts for under half, and the remainder has no known explanation. V, J and clone size derive from that table, while D and trimming were established from the DNA sequence. The sample includes around 240,000 clones, with approximately 85% observed a single time. Clones ranked in the top ten supply 1.9% of the sample.

For this clone: It has no known antigen specificity. No qualities accompany the bases; no much larger clone lies one base away.

In the prospective study, participants were roughly 18 to 100 years old, resided in fewer than 25 geographic areas of the United States, and were enrolled through a virtual design. In the prospective study, cohorts were assigned on the basis of participant-reported clinical history obtained from a screening survey and a study questionnaire. For ImmuneRACE Cohort 3, a participant was defined as recovered based on two consecutive negative NP/OP PCR tests, clearance by a healthcare professional, or resolution of symptoms. In the prospective study, mobile phlebotomists collected whole blood, serum and a nasopharyngeal or oropharyngeal swab from each participant. Additional blood draws and questionnaires over an approximately 2-month period could optionally be provided by prospective study participants. Prospective study blood samples were shipped either frozen or at room temperature before DNA extraction.

Material for sequencing was PBMCs or T cells enriched from blood (not recorded which). This TCR came from a woman between 45 and 60 years old who had recovered from COVID-19. The chain is encoded by TRBV13 joined to TRBJ2-1, with 15 bases matching TRBD2. CDR3 region: CASSFGTSGRYNEQFF. The bases are TGTGCCAGCAGCTTTGGGACTAGCGGGAGGTACAATGAGCAGTTCTTC.